The 28 T cell receptor beta chains reported below all come from one sample, sequenced in a study of shared clonotypes between healthy human individuals. The assay was immunoSEQ multiplex PCR, and TCRdb's table has in-frame clones only and misses some. This sample has over a million clones; about 98% occur once, and the top ten carry about 0.45%. The material sequenced was naive CD4+ T cells sorted from blood. The subset here: CD45RA+ positively selected. The receptors come from a man aged 30-40 years in good health.

CDR3 DNA: TGTGCCAGCAGCTTAAGGTTACAGGGGGCGCTTGGCAATGAGCAGTTCTTC. Translated, it gives CASSLRLQGALGNEQFF. The chain links TRBV11-2 to TRBJ2-1; 9 bases are shared with TRBD1. Germline loops: CDR1 SGHAT, CDR2 FQNNGV. Losses at the gene ends were 2 bases for V and 6 bases for J; bases not matched to a gene: 11. The CDR3 loop spans 17 amino acids.

The chain links TRBV28 to TRBJ1-5; the D gene is possibly TRBD1 (5 bases). The CDR3 totals 13 residues. Trimming left V 11 bases short and J 7 bases short, with 18 bases between. Germline V gene lookup returns CDR1 MDHEN and CDR2 SYDVKM. The CDR3 is CAVHGQGGQPQHF. The DNA for the CDR3 is TGTGCCGTGCACGGCCAGGGCGGACAGCCCCAGCATTTT.

This clone was recorded only once. The V gene is TRBV7-8, the J gene TRBJ2-5, with D uncertain. The DNA end is a closer match to TRBJ2-7, so the J assignment may be wrong. Per the germline V gene, CDR1 is SGHVS and CDR2 is FQNEAQ. CDR3 length: 13 residues. This CDR3 reads CASSLRDTDEQYF. CDR3 coding DNA: TGTGCCAGCAGCTTAAGAGACACGGACGAGCAGTACTTC.

The CDR3 loop is CASSDMGVSGELFF. CDR3 in DNA: TGTGCCAGCAGCGACATGGGTGTCAGCGGGGAGCTGTTTTTT. The V and J genes are TRBV9 and TRBJ2-2; no definite D call. CDR3 length: 14 residues. CDR1 and CDR2 from the germline V gene are SGDLS and YYNGEE. The germline V and J ends were trimmed by 3 bases and 7 bases, with 13 bases remaining between them.

A word on this clone: The sample contains more than one DNA sequence encoding this CDR3. The rearrangement links TRBV28 to TRBJ2-7; TRBD1 matches at 8 bases. Germline-derived CDR1 and CDR2 are MDHEN and SYDVKM. With V trimmed by 3 bases and J by 4 bases, 5 bases remained unmatched. The CDR3 is made up of 14 amino acids. This CDR3 reads CASSLDRVIYEQYF. CDR3 sequence (DNA): TGTGCCAGCAGTTTGGACAGGGTCATTTACGAGCAGTACTTC.

The rearrangement uses TRBV11-2 and TRBJ2-7; 11 nucleotides align to TRBD1. The ends lost 4 bases at V and 1 base at J; junction bases unmatched: 9. Germline values: CDR1 SGHAT, CDR2 FQNNGV. CDR3 size: 17 residues. The CDR3 here is CASSSIRGQGASYEQYF. DNA for the CDR3: TGTGCCAGCAGCTCCATCCGAGGACAGGGGGCATCCTACGAGCAGTACTTC.

This clone was observed a single time. The chain is built from TRBV7-9 and TRBJ2-7; D is unresolved. This CDR3 contains 14 residues. Germline CDR1 SEHNR, CDR2 FQNEAQ (reference sequence). Trimming cost V 4 bases and J 2 bases, with 12 bases left between them. The CDR3 DNA is TGTGCCAGCAGCTCCACGAGTAACCCCTACGAGCAGTACTTC. It is translated as CASSSTSNPYEQYF. The full variable domain, completed using reference TRBV7-9 and TRBJ2-7, is DTGVSQNPRHKITKRGQNVTFRCDPISEHNRLYWYRQTLGQGPEFLTYFQNEAQLEKSRLLSDRFSAERPKGSFSTLEIQRTEQGDSAMYLCASSSTSNPYEQYFGPGTRLTVT.

This clone appeared a single time. This chain links TRBV28 with TRBJ2-2; the D gene is possibly TRBD1 (6 bases). The germline V gene encodes CDR1 MDHEN and CDR2 SYDVKM. The germline V and J ends were trimmed by 9 bases and 6 bases, with 14 bases remaining between them. The CDR3 is 13 residues long. In DNA, the CDR3 is TGTGCCAGTAACAGGGTTTTACCCGGGGAGCTGTTTTTT. Amino acids: CASNRVLPGELFF.

This clone was recorded once. The chain recombines TRBV29-1 with TRBJ2-1; 11 nucleotides line up with TRBD2. Germline V gene sequence: CDR1 SQVTM, CDR2 ANQGSEA. The V gene end was trimmed by 3 bases and the J gene end by 6 bases; junction bases not matched to a gene: 7. This CDR3 contains 15 residues. The chain's CDR3 is CSVDSRLAGFNEQFF. CDR3 coding DNA: TGCAGCGTTGACTCCCGACTAGCGGGATTCAATGAGCAGTTCTTC.

The chain couples TRBV28 to TRBJ2-7; D remains unclear. The germline gives CDR1 MDHEN, CDR2 SYDVKM. The ends were cut back, 2 bases at V and 2 bases at J, with 10 bases in the middle. The CDR3 consists of 14 residues. Written as DNA, the CDR3 is TGTGCCAGCAGTTTAATCCCACCTACCTACGAGCAGTACTTC. Amino acid sequence: CASSLIPPTYEQYF. The whole variable domain, filled in from reference TRBV28 and TRBJ2-7, reads DVKVTQSSRYLVKRTGEKVFLECVQDMDHENMFWYRQDPGLGLRLIYFSYDVKMKEKGDIPEGYSVSREKKERFSLILESASTNQTSMYLCASSLIPPTYEQYFGPGTRLTVT.

This sequence joins TRBV7-2 and TRBJ2-3, with no clear D. V was shortened by 1 base and J by 7 bases, with 6 bases between the two germline ends. The V gene's germline CDR1 is SGHTA and CDR2 FQGNSA. The CDR3 is 12 amino acids. The CDR3 here is CASSLVGNTQYF. CDR3 sequence (DNA): TGTGCCAGCAGCTTAGTGGGGAATACGCAGTATTTT.

The chain links TRBV7-8 to TRBJ2-5; 9 bases agree with TRBD1. The CDR3 is 15 amino acids. Germline values: CDR1 SGHVS, CDR2 FQNEAQ. V shed 8 bases and J 1 base; nucleotides not matched to a gene: 8. CDR3 coding DNA: TGTGCCAGCGGGGTGGGACAGGGATCCCAAGAGACCCAGTACTTC. Residues: CASGVGQGSQETQYF.

The V call is TRBV19, the J call TRBJ1-1, with a weak D call TRBD1 (5 bases). The CDR3 spans 12 residues. Germline V gives CDR1 LNHDA, CDR2 SQIVND (reference sequence). The V end lost 5 bases, the J end lost 6 bases, and 10 bases lay between the germline ends. This CDR3 reads CASSVTGAEAFF. The CDR3 DNA follows: TGTGCCAGTAGTGTCACAGGCGCTGAAGCTTTCTTT.

This chain connects TRBV7-9 to TRBJ2-5; D possibly matches TRBD1 or TRBD2 (6 bases each). The CDR3 consists of 15 residues. V was cut by 2 bases and J by 4 bases, with 14 bases left in between. Germline V gives CDR1 SEHNR, CDR2 FQNEAQ (reference sequence). The CDR3: CASSLKQGGVETQYF. For the CDR3, the DNA is TGTGCCAGCAGCTTAAAACAGGGCGGGGTAGAGACCCAGTACTTC.

The gene calls are TRBV9 and TRBJ2-1, with TRBD1 identical over 7 bases. Germline V gene lookup returns CDR1 SGDLS and CDR2 YYNGEE. With V trimmed by 3 bases and J by 10 bases, 4 bases remained unmatched. The CDR3 extends over 12 amino acids. CDR3 sequence: CASSDLGGEQFF. CDR3 nucleotides: TGTGCCAGCAGCGACCTAGGGGGCGAGCAGTTCTTC.

The V gene is TRBV7-9, the J gene TRBJ2-7; TRBD2 aligns across 7 bases. After removal of 1 base from V and 2 bases from J, the junction contained 8 bases not matched to a gene. Germline values: CDR1 SEHNR, CDR2 FQNEAQ (reference sequence). The CDR3 is 16 residues long. CDR3 sequence reads: CASSLVGSRGAYEQYF. CDR3 coding DNA: TGTGCCAGCAGCTTAGTAGGTAGCCGGGGGGCCTACGAGCAGTACTTC. The whole variable domain, remainder taken from reference TRBV7-9 and TRBJ2-7, is DTGVSQNPRHKITKRGQNVTFRCDPISEHNRLYWYRQTLGQGPEFLTYFQNEAQLEKSRLLSDRFSAERPKGSFSTLEIQRTEQGDSAMYLCASSLVGSRGAYEQYFGPGTRLTVT.

V usage is TRBV27 and J usage is TRBJ2-5; weak D call: TRBD2 (6 bases). V lost 5 bases and J 4 bases, leaving 14 bases between the germline ends. The germline CDR1 and CDR2 sequences are MNHEY and SMNVEV (reference sequence). This CDR3 has 14 amino acids. CDR3 sequence reads: CASSPNMGGETQYF. Here the CDR3 DNA reads TGTGCCAGCAGTCCCAACATGGGGGGAGAGACCCAGTACTTC.

The J gene is TRBJ1-2, the V gene TRBV15; a possible D gene is TRBD1 (5 bases). This CDR3 is 18 amino acids long. The germline gives CDR1 LNHNV, CDR2 YYDKDF (reference sequence). V lost 4 bases, J lost 0 bases, and 21 bases lay in between. CDR3 bases: TGTGCCACCAGCACAGAGAGACCCGGGACCGAAACTAACTATGGCTACACCTTC. Its translation is CATSTERPGTETNYGYTF.

The rearrangement joins TRBV7-9 to TRBJ2-7, with D perhaps TRBD2 (5 bases). V lost 3 bases and J 3 bases, leaving 9 bases between the germline ends. CDR1 SEHNR and CDR2 FQNEAQ come from the germline V gene (reference sequence). The CDR3 covers 13 residues. The DNA for the CDR3 is TGTGCCAGCAGCTTCTCTAGCTACTACGAGCAGTACTTC. Its translation: CASSFSSYYEQYF.

The chain has TRBV28 and TRBJ2-1; D is unresolved. Trimming shortened V by 2 bases and J by 2 bases, and 10 bases separated the two germline ends. The CDR3 extends over 15 amino acids. Per germline, CDR1 MDHEN and CDR2 SYDVKM. The CDR3 DNA sequence: TGTGCCAGCAGTTTACGTCCGGATACCTACAATGAGCAGTTCTTC. Protein product: CASSLRPDTYNEQFF.

On this clone: This CDR3 is also generated by other DNA sequences in the sample. The chain is built from TRBV18 and TRBJ1-1, with D possibly matching TRBD1 (6 bases). CDR3 length equals 11 residues. V was cut by 3 bases and J by 8 bases, with 7 bases left in between. From germline, CDR1 is KGHSH and CDR2 LQKENI. CDR3 coding DNA: TGTGCCAGCTCACCCGGACAGGAAGCTTTCTTT. It specifies CASSPGQEAFF.

The chain carries TRBV2 and TRBJ2-2; 8 nucleotides line up with TRBD1. The V gene's germline CDR1 is SNHLY and CDR2 FYNNEI. The CDR3 sequence is 15 residues long. V was clipped by 6 bases and J by 3 bases; unmatched bases: 6. CDR3 amino acids: CASSPGQGDTGELFF. The DNA of the CDR3 is TGTGCCAGCAGCCCAGGACAGGGCGACACCGGGGAGCTGTTTTTT.

V is TRBV28 and J is TRBJ2-3; D gene unclear. Trimming shortened V by 10 bases and J by 1 base, and 18 bases separated the two germline ends. The CDR3 extends over 15 amino acids. In germline, CDR1 is MDHEN, CDR2 SYDVKM. CDR3 in amino acids: CATSTLRGGTDTQYF. In DNA, the CDR3 is TGTGCCACCTCTACTTTGCGTGGGGGCACAGATACGCAGTATTTT.

This chain uses TRBV9 with TRBJ2-2; D unresolved. There are 14 residues in the CDR3. V lost 0 bases and J 6 bases, leaving 9 bases between the germline ends. Per germline, CDR1 SGDLS and CDR2 YYNGEE. In DNA, the CDR3 is TGTGCCAGCAGCGTAGGTTCATTAGCCGGGGAGCTGTTTTTT. It codes for CASSVGSLAGELFF.

About this clone: Other DNA sequences in this sample translate to the same CDR3. The rearrangement uses TRBV18 and TRBJ2-2, with D unclear. This CDR3 has 14 residues. The germline V and J ends were trimmed by 3 bases and 1 base, with 6 bases remaining between them. Germline CDR1 is KGHSH and CDR2 is LQKENI. The CDR3: CASSPARNTGELFF. The CDR3 DNA is TGTGCCAGCTCACCCGCACGGAACACCGGGGAGCTGTTTTTT.

The gene calls are TRBV2 and TRBJ2-3, with TRBD2 as a possible D gene (7 bases). Germline lookup yields CDR1 SNHLY and CDR2 FYNNEI. Deletions cut 8 bases from V and 2 bases from J, with 17 bases between. This CDR3 contains 15 residues. Written as DNA, the CDR3 is TGTGCCAGCGCAGGGGAAGCGGGACCCACAGATACGCAGTATTTT. Protein product: CASAGEAGPTDTQYF.

The J gene is TRBJ2-2, the V gene TRBV5-1, with D perhaps TRBD1 (6 bases). V was clipped by 4 bases and J by 5 bases, with 18 bases between them. This CDR3 has 16 residues. Germline values: CDR1 SGHRS, CDR2 YFSETQ. CDR3 region: CASSLQQGIGTGELFF. The CDR3 nucleotides are TGCGCCAGCAGCCTACAACAGGGAATCGGAACCGGGGAGCTGTTTTTT.

The chain is built from TRBV5-1 and TRBJ2-1, with 14 bases identical to TRBD2. The V segment lost 0 bases and the J segment 5 bases; nucleotides outside the gene matches: 7. Germline V gene sequence: CDR1 SGHRS, CDR2 YFSETQ. The CDR3 runs 18 residues. CDR3 sequence: CASSLGSGLAGAHNEQFF. The CDR3 DNA is TGCGCCAGCAGCTTGGGGTCGGGACTAGCGGGAGCCCACAATGAGCAGTTCTTC.